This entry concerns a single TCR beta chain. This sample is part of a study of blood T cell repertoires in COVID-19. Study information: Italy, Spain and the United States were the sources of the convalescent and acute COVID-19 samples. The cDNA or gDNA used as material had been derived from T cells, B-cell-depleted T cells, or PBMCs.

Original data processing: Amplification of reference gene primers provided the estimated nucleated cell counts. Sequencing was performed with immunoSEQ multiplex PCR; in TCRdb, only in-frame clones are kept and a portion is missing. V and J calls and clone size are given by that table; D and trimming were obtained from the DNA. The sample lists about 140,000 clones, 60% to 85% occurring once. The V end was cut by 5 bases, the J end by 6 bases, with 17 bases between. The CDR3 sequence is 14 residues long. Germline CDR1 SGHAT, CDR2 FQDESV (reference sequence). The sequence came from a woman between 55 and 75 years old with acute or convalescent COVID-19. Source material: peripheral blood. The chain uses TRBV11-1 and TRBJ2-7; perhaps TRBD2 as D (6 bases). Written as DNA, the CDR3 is TGTGCCAGCAGCCCGGCGGGGTATTTCTCCGAGCAGTACTTC. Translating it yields CASSPAGYFSEQYF.